Presented here are 20 T cell receptor beta chains from one specimen sequenced in a study of blood T cell repertoires in COVID-19. Clones were read by immunoSEQ multiplex PCR, and TCRdb kept only the in-frame ones, dropping some. The profile shows some 180,000 clones, roughly 84% of them singletons. The sequenced material came from peripheral blood. These receptors were collected from a man aged 70-80 years with active or convalescent COVID-19.

This clone has a handful of counts. V gene TRBV2 combines with J gene TRBJ1-2; D call uncertain. Trimming cost V 5 bases and J 2 bases, with 9 bases left between them. CDR3 length: 13 amino acids. Germline V gives CDR1 SNHLY, CDR2 FYNNEI. In nucleotides, the CDR3 is TGTGCCAGCAGTCAACAGAAAAACTATGGCTACACCTTC. Residues: CASSQQKNYGYTF.

The chain uses TRBV5-1 and TRBJ1-1; unclear D gene. V shed 1 base and J shed 0 bases, with 7 bases lying between them. CDR1 and CDR2 from the germline V gene are SGHRS and YFSETQ. The CDR3 is made up of 14 amino acids. The CDR3, as DNA: TGCGCCAGCAGCTTGCACAGCTTGAACACTGAAGCTTTCTTT. It is translated as CASSLHSLNTEAFF. Variable domain in full (rest from reference TRBV5-1 and TRBJ1-1): KAGVTQTPRYLIKTRGQQVTLSCSPISGHRSVSWYQQTPGQGLQFLFEYFSETQRNKGNFPGRFSGRQFSNSRSEMNVSTLELGDSALYLCASSLHSLNTEAFFGQGTRLTVV.

The chain employs TRBV28 and TRBJ2-7; tentative D call: TRBD2 (6 bases). The V gene's germline CDR1 is MDHEN and CDR2 SYDVKM. The CDR3 is 15 amino acids. V was shortened by 1 base and J by 3 bases, with 13 bases between the two germline ends. DNA of the CDR3: TGTGCCAGCAGTTTATATACTAGCCCATTCTACGAGCAGTACTTC. This sequence encodes CASSLYTSPFYEQYF.

A remark on this clone: Its ends do not fully match the called genes, so a read error is possible. The V gene is TRBV24-1, the J gene TRBJ2-3, with TRBD1 identical over 9 bases. The germline V gene encodes CDR1 KGHDR and CDR2 SFDVKD. The CDR3 runs to 17 residues. The CDR3 nucleotides are TGTGCCACCAGTACTCTAGGGGACAGGGATTACACAGCTACGCAGTATTTT. This translates into CATSTLGDRDYTATQYF.

The J gene is TRBJ2-2, the V gene TRBV19; weak D call: TRBD2 (7 bases). The ends were cut back, 1 base at V and 4 bases at J, with 19 bases in the middle. Germline lookup yields CDR1 LNHDA and CDR2 SQIVND (reference sequence). The CDR3 sequence is 18 residues long. CDR3 sequence (DNA): TGTGCCAGTAGTATAGTGTTGGGGCAACGGGGGGCCACCGGGGAGCTGTTTTTT. Translated, it gives CASSIVLGQRGATGELFF.

The gene calls are TRBV11-2 and TRBJ1-1; tentative D call: TRBD1 (5 bases). Germline V gene data show CDR1 as SGHAT and CDR2 as FQNNGV. The CDR3 is 16 residues long. V dropped 4 bases and J dropped 1 base, with 16 bases sitting between them. CDR3 in amino acids: CASSSGFRGWNTEAFF. CDR3 DNA sequence: TGTGCCAGCAGCTCTGGCTTCCGGGGGTGGAACACTGAAGCTTTCTTT.

This chain uses TRBV3-1 (or the pseudogene TRBV3-2) with TRBJ2-7, with D maybe TRBD1 (5 bases). The CDR3 has 13 amino acids. The germline V gene encodes CDR1 LGHDT and CDR2 YNNKEL (reference sequence). Trimming cost V 5 bases and J 3 bases, with 11 bases left between them. CDR3 loop: CASSSGNVYEQYF. CDR3 nucleotide sequence: TGTGCCAGCAGCTCAGGGAACGTCTACGAGCAGTACTTC.

This sequence joins TRBV4-3 and TRBJ1-2; 8 positions agree with TRBD1. Germline lookup yields CDR1 LGHNA and CDR2 YSLEER. The V and J ends lost 2 bases and 7 bases, in that order; junction bases with no gene match: 6. This CDR3 is built from 14 residues. CDR3 sequence reads: CASSQQDRVGGYTF. The CDR3 DNA reads as TGCGCCAGCAGCCAACAGGACAGGGTAGGTGGCTACACCTTC.

The count of this clone is one. The chain employs TRBV18 and TRBJ1-5; 8 nucleotides match TRBD1. The CDR3 loop spans 15 amino acids. Germline lookup yields CDR1 KGHSH and CDR2 LQKENI. V was pared by 6 bases and J by 3 bases, with 7 bases of the junction left unmatched. For the CDR3, the DNA is TGTGCCAGCTCTACTATACAGGGGGACAATCAGCCCCAGCATTTT. This gives the protein CASSTIQGDNQPQHF.

The chain recombines TRBV9 with TRBJ1-1; 7 bases map to TRBD1. J lost 0 bases, V lost 3 bases, and 8 bases had no gene match. Per the germline V gene, CDR1 is SGDLS and CDR2 is YYNGEE. This CDR3 has 16 amino acids. The CDR3 is CASSASGTVLNTEAFF. Here the CDR3 DNA reads TGTGCCAGCAGCGCCTCCGGGACAGTGCTGAACACTGAAGCTTTCTTT.

The rearrangement joins TRBV28 to TRBJ2-1, with 11 bases identical to TRBD2. This CDR3 has 13 residues. The trim removed 7 bases at V and 14 bases at J, leaving 10 bases unmatched. The germline gives CDR1 MDHEN, CDR2 SYDVKM. The CDR3 spells CASTLAGGPEKFF. The CDR3 DNA sequence: TGTGCCAGCACCCTAGCGGGAGGTCCAGAGAAGTTCTTC.

V gene TRBV6-5 combines with J gene TRBJ2-1; no firm D call. CDR3 length: 14 residues. Deletions cut 8 bases from V and 6 bases from J, with 17 bases between. The germline gives CDR1 MNHEY, CDR2 SVGAGI. CDR3 sequence (DNA): TGTGCCAGCCGTCGGAGTGGTACCGGCAATGAGCAGTTCTTC. Its protein is CASRRSGTGNEQFF.

This clone was recorded a few times. The chain carries TRBV29-1 and TRBJ1-2; D not certain. Germline V lookup: CDR1 SQVTM, CDR2 ANQGSEA. V was shortened by 7 bases and J by 3 bases, with 18 bases between the two germline ends. This CDR3 is built from 14 residues. CDR3 in amino acids: CSARPGSEDYGYTF. Here the CDR3 DNA reads TGCAGCGCCCGGCCTGGGAGCGAGGACTATGGCTACACCTTC.

V and J are TRBV11-3 and TRBJ2-1; D may be TRBD1 (6 bases). The CDR3 spans 14 residues. Germline assignment: CDR1 SGHNT and CDR2 YENEEA. The V gene lost 1 base and the J gene lost 6 bases, with 10 bases spanning the gap. CDR3 protein: CASSLGGLSNEQFF. Here the CDR3 DNA reads TGTGCCAGCAGCTTAGGGGGGCTGAGCAATGAGCAGTTCTTC.

V is TRBV15 and J is TRBJ1-1; D ambiguous. The V end lost 0 bases, the J end lost 7 bases, and 12 bases lay between the germline ends. Germline assignment: CDR1 LNHNV and CDR2 YYDKDF (reference sequence). There are 14 residues in the CDR3. The CDR3 reads CATSRDFMKSEAFF. CDR3 nucleotides: TGTGCCACCAGCAGAGATTTCATGAAGAGTGAAGCTTTCTTT.

The chain couples TRBV28 to TRBJ2-7; the match to TRBD2 covers 10 bases. The CDR3 length is 18 residues. V shed 2 bases, J shed 4 bases, and the junction held 14 bases outside the gene matches. Germline assignment: CDR1 MDHEN and CDR2 SYDVKM. The CDR3 DNA follows: TGTGCCAGCAGTTTAGGGCACGGGGTGCTAGCGGGAGCGTACGAGCAGTACTTC. Residues: CASSLGHGVLAGAYEQYF.

The V gene is TRBV28, the J gene TRBJ2-2; TRBD1 matches 8 bases. Unmatched junction bases numbered 7, after V lost 6 bases and J lost 1 base. Germline CDR1 MDHEN, CDR2 SYDVKM. The CDR3 sequence is 16 residues long. CDR3 DNA: TGTGCCAGCAGAAGCTCCGGGACAGGGAACACCGGGGAGCTGTTTTTT. Protein: CASRSSGTGNTGELFF.

The chain recombines TRBV30 with TRBJ2-3; D is unclear. With 2 bases removed from V and 0 bases from J, the gap between germline ends came to 6 bases. This CDR3 is 13 amino acids long. Germline loops: CDR1 GTSNPN, CDR2 SVGIG (reference sequence). CDR3 sequence (DNA): TGTGCCTGGAGTACGGTTAGCACAGATACGCAGTATTTT. Amino acid sequence: CAWSTVSTDTQYF.

V and J are TRBV5-4 and TRBJ2-7; a weak D match, TRBD2 (5 bases). This CDR3 region has 12 residues. Germline values: CDR1 SGHNT, CDR2 YYREEE (reference sequence). V lost 4 bases and J lost 5, with 10 bases in between. CDR3 coding DNA: TGTGCCAGCAGCCTACTCGGGGACGAGCAGTACTTC. Amino acids: CASSLLGDEQYF.

The CDR3 spells CASSPGPQGSGELFF. Here the CDR3 DNA reads TGCGCCAGCAGCCCCGGCCCACAGGGGTCCGGGGAGCTGTTTTTT. V usage is TRBV5-1 and J usage is TRBJ2-2; 7 bases map to TRBD1. This CDR3 spans 15 amino acids. V gave up 4 bases and J gave up 6 bases; unmatched junction bases: 9. Germline CDR1 SGHRS, CDR2 YFSETQ.